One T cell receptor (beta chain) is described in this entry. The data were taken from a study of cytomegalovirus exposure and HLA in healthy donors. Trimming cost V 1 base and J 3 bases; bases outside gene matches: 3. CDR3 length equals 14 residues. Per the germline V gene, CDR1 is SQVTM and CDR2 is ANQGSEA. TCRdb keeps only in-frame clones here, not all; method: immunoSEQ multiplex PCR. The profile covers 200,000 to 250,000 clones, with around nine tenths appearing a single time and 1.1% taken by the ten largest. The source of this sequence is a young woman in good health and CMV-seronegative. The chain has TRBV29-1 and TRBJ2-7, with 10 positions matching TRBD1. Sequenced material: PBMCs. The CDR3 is CSVEGGTGVYEQYF. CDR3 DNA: TGCAGCGTTGAAGGCGGGACAGGGGTCTACGAGCAGTACTTC.